A selection of T cell receptor beta chains follows, all from one sample in a study of technical replicates of blood from several donors. Produced via immunoSEQ multiplex PCR; TCRdb's table is partial and in-frame only. The sample carries about 71,000 clones, roughly 88% recorded once. The sample taken for sequencing was PBMCs. Source of these receptors: a human donor in good health. Some clones in this sample may be carry-over from other donors' samples. CDR3s include the opening cysteine and the closing phenylalanine or tryptophan. Fields, in order: V gene, clone size, J gene, D gene, CDR3 protein, CDR3 DNA. The D gene is left open where the match is weak. Rows may omit the clone size; those that give it use once, few, many or a size class.

TRBV13	.	TRBJ1-2	.	CASSLDRGLGYTF	TGTGCCAGCAGCTTAGATCGGGGATTGGGCTACACCTTC
TRBV21-1	.	TRBJ1-5	.	CASSKEERDREEKPQHF	TGTGCCAGCAGCAAAGAGGAGAGGGACAGGGAAGAGAAGCCCCAGCATTTT
TRBV18	.	TRBJ2-7	TRBD1	CASSLTGGADEQYF	TGTGCCAGCTCATTAACAGGGGGCGCCGACGAGCAGTACTTC
TRBV6-4	.	TRBJ2-5	.	CASSEGYGSETQYF	TGTGCCAGCAGTGAAGGGTACGGGAGCGAGACCCAGTACTTC
TRBV7-3	.	TRBJ2-1	TRBD2	CASSLTGGGAYNEQFF	TGTGCCAGCAGCTTAACGGGCGGGGGGGCCTACAATGAGCAGTTCTTC
TRBV7-9	.	TRBJ2-7	.	CASSLAVGLSYEQYF	TGTGCCAGCAGCTTAGCGGTGGGCCTTTCCTACGAGCAGTACTTC
TRBV7-2	.	TRBJ1-6	.	CASRTSQGSPLHF	TGTGCCAGCAGAACATCACAGGGATCACCCCTCCACTTT
TRBV5-1	.	TRBJ2-5	.	CASRSSSGQETQYF	TGCGCCAGCCGATCGAGTAGCGGACAAGAGACCCAGTACTTC
TRBV7-9	.	TRBJ2-1	TRBD2	CASSPRTSGSPEQFF	TGTGCCAGCAGCCCCCGGACTAGCGGTTCCCCTGAGCAGTTCTTC
TRBV7-9	few	TRBJ2-3	.	CASSKTITRTDTQYF	TGTGCCAGCAGCAAGACTATAACTCGCACAGATACGCAGTATTTT
TRBV29-1	.	TRBJ2-7	TRBD2	CSVVKSGSKAYEQYF	TGCAGCGTTGTAAAGAGCGGGAGCAAGGCCTACGAGCAGTACTTC
TRBV7-9	.	TRBJ2-1	TRBD1	CASSLARSGQGNNEQFF	TGTGCCAGCAGCTTAGCGCGATCGGGACAGGGAAACAATGAGCAGTTCTTC
TRBV6-5	.	TRBJ2-7	.	CASSGVSYEQYF	TGTGCCAGCTCAGGGGTCTCCTACGAGCAGTACTTC
TRBV6-6	.	TRBJ2-7	TRBD2	CASSPPGGLSYEQYF	TGTGCCAGCAGCCCCCCGGGGGGGCTCTCCTACGAGCAGTACTTC
TRBV23-1	.	TRBJ2-1	TRBD1	CASSQAGQVPKNEQFF	TGCGCCAGCAGTCAGGCGGGACAGGTCCCAAAAAATGAGCAGTTCTTC
TRBV4-2	.	TRBJ2-3	.	CASSQGTGTDTQYF	TGTGCCAGCAGCCAAGGGACAGGCACAGATACGCAGTATTTT
TRBV9	.	TRBJ2-7	.	CASSVGSVPYEQYF	TGTGCCAGCAGCGTAGGGTCGGTCCCCTACGAGCAGTACTTC
TRBV9	.	TRBJ2-3	TRBD1	CASSVVDRGGRTDTQYF	TGTGCCAGCAGCGTAGTCGACAGGGGAGGTAGGACAGATACGCAGTATTTT
TRBV11-2	once	TRBJ2-5	TRBD2	CASSVRLAGQETQYF	TGTGCCAGCAGTGTTCGGCTAGCGGGGCAAGAGACCCAGTACTTC